This TCR beta chain came from a study of T cell responses to AZD1222 COVID-19 vaccine. The germline V gene encodes CDR1 KGHSH and CDR2 LQKENI. The V and J ends lost 1 base and 7 bases respectively, with 13 bases between them. The CDR3 runs 14 residues. Profiling relied on immunoSEQ multiplex PCR, and the TCRdb table lists in-frame clones only, not all of them. The top ten hold approximately 5% of the sample, which has over 110,000 clones, around 93% seen once. This specimen consisted of peripheral blood, obtained on day 0 of AZD1222 vaccination. This clonotype originated in an adult in good health. The chain has TRBV18 and TRBJ1-1; maybe TRBD1 (5 bases). The chain's CDR3 is CASSPQQGTSEAFF. CDR3 bases: TGTGCCAGCTCACCACAGCAGGGTACCAGTGAAGCTTTCTTT.